The rows below give T cell receptor beta chains drawn from one sample of a study of blood T cell repertoires in COVID-19. The protocol was immunoSEQ multiplex PCR, while the TCRdb copy is restricted to in-frame clones and leaves out a portion. The table has about 150,000 clones, 65% to 80% seen once. The sample comprised peripheral blood. The receptors derive from a man aged 55 to 70 with acute or convalescent COVID-19. CDR3s include the opening cysteine and the closing phenylalanine or tryptophan. Each record gives: J gene, D gene, clone size, V gene, CDR3 DNA, CDR3 protein. A D gene is named only where the DNA matches it firmly. A row's size may be missing; if present it is once, few, many or a size class.

>TRBJ1-5|TRBD1|-|TRBV19
TGTGCCAGTAGTAGAAGAAGTGGGACAGCAAGGGAGCCCCAGCATTTT
CASSRRSGTAREPQHF
>TRBJ2-7|-|-|TRBV5-1
TGCGCCAGCAGCCGCCGACAGTCCTACTCCTACGAGCAGTACTTC
CASSRRQSYSYEQYF
>TRBJ2-2|TRBD2|few|TRBV5-1
TGCGCCAGCAGCTTGGCTGCGGGGGTAGTCAACACCGGGGAGCTGTTTTTT
CASSLAAGVVNTGELFF
>TRBJ1-3|TRBD1|few|TRBV18
TGTGCCAGCTCACCTCGGACAGGGAGATCTGGAAACACCATATATTTT
CASSPRTGRSGNTIYF
>TRBJ1-1|-|-|TRBV7-9
TGTGCCAGCAGCCTGGGGACACGTCAAGCTTTCTTT
CASSLGTRQAFF
>TRBJ2-2|TRBD2|-|TRBV10-2
TGCGCCAGCAGTGAGACAGCGGGAACACCCGGGGAGCTGTTTTTT
CASSETAGTPGELFF
>TRBJ1-1|-|few|TRBV20-1
TGCAGTGCTAGAGCAGGGGCCGAAGCTTTCTTT
CSARAGAEAFF
>TRBJ2-6|TRBD1|-|TRBV6-6
TGTGCCAGCAGCGCAAAGGGGACAGGGGGCTTTCGAGCTGGGGCCAACGTCCTGACTTTC
CASSAKGTGGFRAGANVLTF
>TRBJ1-4|TRBD1|-|TRBV5-5
TGTGCCAGCAGCTTGGCCACGACAGGGGGTAATGAAAAACTGTTTTTT
CASSLATTGGNEKLFF
>TRBJ2-1|-|-|TRBV12-5
TGTGCTAGTGGTTTGGGTGCCTTACAGAATGAGCAGTTCTTC
CASGLGALQNEQFF
>TRBJ2-1|TRBD2|-|TRBV7-8
TGTGCCAGCAGCTCGGGACTAGCGGGAGACAATGAGCAGTTCTTC
CASSSGLAGDNEQFF
>TRBJ2-1|TRBD1|-|TRBV30
TGTGCCTGTTTGACAGGGTGGACCTACAATGAGCAGTTCTTC
CACLTGWTYNEQFF
>TRBJ2-3|TRBD1|-|TRBV10-1
TGCGCCAGCAGTGAGTCGGACAGGGGGATAGATACGCAGTATTTT
CASSESDRGIDTQYF
>TRBJ2-1|TRBD1|-|TRBV7-6
TGTGCCAGCAGCCCCCGGGACAGGAATACCAATGAGCAGTTCTTC
CASSPRDRNTNEQFF
>TRBJ1-1|TRBD1|-|TRBV3-1/TRBV3-2
TGTGCCAGCAGCCCTCGGGACAGGGGCAGGGTCACTGAAGCTTTCTTT
CASSPRDRGRVTEAFF
>TRBJ1-5|TRBD1|-|TRBV18
TGTGCCAGCTCACGGACAGGGGGCGGGGGCAATCAGCCCCAGCATTTT
CASSRTGGGGNQPQHF
>TRBJ2-1|-|-|TRBV10-3
TGTGCCATCAGCGGGAGTTTCAATGAGCAGTTCTTC
CAISGSFNEQFF
>TRBJ2-4|-|few|TRBV11-2
TGTGCCAGCAGCTTTCAGGGATTAAAAAACATTCAGTACTTC
CASSFQGLKNIQYF
>TRBJ1-2|-|-|TRBV28
TGTGCCAGCTTTCAAGGGGATACTAACTATGGCTACACCTTC
CASFQGDTNYGYTF
>TRBJ2-5|TRBD2|-|TRBV4-1
TGCGCCAGCAGCCCAGGACTAGCGGGAACCCAAGAGACCCAGTACTTC
CASSPGLAGTQETQYF
>TRBJ2-5|TRBD2|-|TRBV3-1/TRBV3-2
TGTGCCAGCAGCCCGGGACTAGCGGGAGGGACCCAGTACTTC
CASSPGLAGGTQYF
>TRBJ2-5|-|-|TRBV6-5
TGTGCCAGCAGTTACTCAGTATCTTTAGAACAAGAGACCCAGTACTTC
CASSYSVSLEQETQYF
>TRBJ2-3|-|few|TRBV9
TGTGCCAGCAGCGTACGTCCTTTCACAGATACGCAGTATTTT
CASSVRPFTDTQYF
>TRBJ2-7|-|few|TRBV27
TGTGCCAGCAGACCACCTGCAGGGGCCCCAGGGGAGCAGTACTTC
CASRPPAGAPGEQYF
>TRBJ2-7|-|once|TRBV2
TGTGCCAGCAGGGGCAGGGAGGTCCACGAGCAGTACTTC
CASRGREVHEQYF
>TRBJ1-2|-|-|TRBV12-3/TRBV12-4
TGTGCCAGCATTTCAGGAGAGGGCGGCTACACCTTC
CASISGEGGYTF
>TRBJ2-5|-|-|TRBV2
TGTGCCAGCGCGGGACAGTCCCCGATAGAGACCCAGTACTTC
CASAGQSPIETQYF
>TRBJ2-1|TRBD1|once|TRBV7-8
TGTGCCAGCAGCTGGACAGGGAGCTCCTACAATGAGCAGTTCTTC
CASSWTGSSYNEQFF
>TRBJ1-2|-|-|TRBV12-3/TRBV12-4
TGTGCCAGCAGTTTGAACAGCTATGGCTACACCTTC
CASSLNSYGYTF
>TRBJ2-4|-|-|TRBV3-1/TRBV3-2
TGTGCCAGCAGGGGCGGGACCCTAAACATTCAGTACTTC
CASRGGTLNIQYF
>TRBJ2-1|-|-|TRBV12-1
-
CASSPRFGGGSPPYGEQFF
>TRBJ1-1|TRBD1|-|TRBV29-1
TGCAGCGTCGCCGGACAGGGCGCGGGGACTGAAGCTTTCTTT
CSVAGQGAGTEAFF
>TRBJ2-7|-|once|TRBV7-8
TGTGCCAGCAGCATACTAGTACACTACGAGCAGTACTTC
CASSILVHYEQYF
>TRBJ1-6|-|-|TRBV5-1
TGCGCCAGCAGCTTGGAAGCGGGGAACAATTCACCCCTCCACTTT
CASSLEAGNNSPLHF
>TRBJ2-7|TRBD2|-|TRBV27
TGTGCCAGCAGACCCATGACTAGCGGCCTTGCCTACGAGCAGTACTTC
CASRPMTSGLAYEQYF
>TRBJ1-2|-|-|TRBV3-1/TRBV3-2
TGTGCCAGCAGCCAAGACTCCGGGGGTATCGGCTATGGCTACACCTTC
CASSQDSGGIGYGYTF
>TRBJ1-4|-|-|TRBV2
TGTGCCAGCAGTGACACCAGTCGGGATGAAAAACTGTTTTTT
CASSDTSRDEKLFF
>TRBJ2-5|-|-|TRBV29-1
TGCAGCGTTGAAGGACCACTACAAGAGACCCAGTACTTC
CSVEGPLQETQYF
>TRBJ1-4|TRBD1|many|TRBV27
TGTGCCAGCAGTTCGGACAGGGTAGGGGAAAAACTGTTTTTT
CASSSDRVGEKLFF
>TRBJ1-1|TRBD1|-|TRBV3-1/TRBV3-2
TGTGCCAGCAGCTTGACAGGGTACACTGAAGCTTTCTTT
CASSLTGYTEAFF
>TRBJ1-2|TRBD1|-|TRBV5-4
TGTGCCAGCAGCTCCGGACAGGGGAACTATGGCTACACCTTC
CASSSGQGNYGYTF
>TRBJ2-1|-|-|TRBV7-9
TGTGCCAGCAGCTTAATAGGGGATTCCTACAATGAGCAGTTCTTC
CASSLIGDSYNEQFF
>TRBJ1-3|-|-|TRBV30
TGTGCCTGGAGTGTTAGGAGTACTGGAAACACCATATATTTT
CAWSVRSTGNTIYF
>TRBJ1-6|TRBD1|-|TRBV27
TGTGCCAGCAGTTCAGGGGGTATCCCCTATAATTCACCCCTCCACTTT
CASSSGGIPYNSPLHF